This T cell receptor beta chain came from a study of blood T cell repertoires in COVID-19. Study as a whole: Some COVID-19 samples were acute and others convalescent; all came from the United States, Italy and Spain. From T cells, B-cell-depleted T cells, or PBMCs came the material, which was cDNA or gDNA.

Authors' analysis steps: It was from reference gene primer amplification that nucleated cell counts were estimated. Sequencing was performed with immunoSEQ multiplex PCR; in TCRdb, only in-frame clones are kept and a portion is missing. For V, J and clone size, that table is used; D and trimming come from the DNA. The table lists roughly 84,000 clones, 78% of them singletons. Germline V CDR1 and CDR2: LGHNA, YNFKEQ. The CDR3 spans 17 residues. After removal of 2 bases from V and 2 bases from J, the junction contained 8 bases not matched to a gene. While infection was still active, Seattle patients were enrolled and then followed longitudinally.

Source material: peripheral blood. V gene TRBV4-2 combines with J gene TRBJ2-3; TRBD2 aligns across 9 bases. The receptor's source is a man aged 60-69 years with COVID-19, enrolled during active disease. The CDR3 nucleotides are TGTGCCAGCAGCCAACGGCGGGGGGGTCTACTCACAGATACGCAGTATTTT. Protein: CASSQRRGGLLTDTQYF.